The clone carrying this T cell receptor (beta chain) was observed at least ten times. Its cognate antigen is unknown. Unique molecular identifiers tagged the TCRbeta library. TCRdb re-derived calls from the PCR reads in MiXCR, one entry per CDR3 protein. The sample lists 100,000 or so distinct CDR3 sequences, approximately 6% seen once, with roughly 5.5% in the top ten. The CDR3 totals 13 residues. Germline CDR1 is DFQATT and CDR2 is SNEGSKA (reference sequence). Trimming removed 5 bases at V and 4 bases at J, with 12 bases between. This sample is part of a study of T-cell reconstitution after alpha-beta-depleted transplantation in children. Whole-study results and caveats: The origin of alpha-beta T cells about two months after transplant was reportedly several hundred expanded graft clones.

Sequencing was performed on PBMCs, mostly from graft donor cells, taken 60 days after TCRalphabeta/CD19-depleted stem cell transplant. The TCR was taken from a female patient aged 2-9 years who had a stem cell transplant for Fanconi anemia, so the T cells may come from the graft donor. The rearrangement links TRBV20-1 to TRBJ2-1, with D maybe TRBD2 (6 bases). CDR3 DNA: TGCAGTGCTCCCCGGCGGGGATACAATGAGCAGTTCTTC. Its translation is CSAPRRGYNEQFF.